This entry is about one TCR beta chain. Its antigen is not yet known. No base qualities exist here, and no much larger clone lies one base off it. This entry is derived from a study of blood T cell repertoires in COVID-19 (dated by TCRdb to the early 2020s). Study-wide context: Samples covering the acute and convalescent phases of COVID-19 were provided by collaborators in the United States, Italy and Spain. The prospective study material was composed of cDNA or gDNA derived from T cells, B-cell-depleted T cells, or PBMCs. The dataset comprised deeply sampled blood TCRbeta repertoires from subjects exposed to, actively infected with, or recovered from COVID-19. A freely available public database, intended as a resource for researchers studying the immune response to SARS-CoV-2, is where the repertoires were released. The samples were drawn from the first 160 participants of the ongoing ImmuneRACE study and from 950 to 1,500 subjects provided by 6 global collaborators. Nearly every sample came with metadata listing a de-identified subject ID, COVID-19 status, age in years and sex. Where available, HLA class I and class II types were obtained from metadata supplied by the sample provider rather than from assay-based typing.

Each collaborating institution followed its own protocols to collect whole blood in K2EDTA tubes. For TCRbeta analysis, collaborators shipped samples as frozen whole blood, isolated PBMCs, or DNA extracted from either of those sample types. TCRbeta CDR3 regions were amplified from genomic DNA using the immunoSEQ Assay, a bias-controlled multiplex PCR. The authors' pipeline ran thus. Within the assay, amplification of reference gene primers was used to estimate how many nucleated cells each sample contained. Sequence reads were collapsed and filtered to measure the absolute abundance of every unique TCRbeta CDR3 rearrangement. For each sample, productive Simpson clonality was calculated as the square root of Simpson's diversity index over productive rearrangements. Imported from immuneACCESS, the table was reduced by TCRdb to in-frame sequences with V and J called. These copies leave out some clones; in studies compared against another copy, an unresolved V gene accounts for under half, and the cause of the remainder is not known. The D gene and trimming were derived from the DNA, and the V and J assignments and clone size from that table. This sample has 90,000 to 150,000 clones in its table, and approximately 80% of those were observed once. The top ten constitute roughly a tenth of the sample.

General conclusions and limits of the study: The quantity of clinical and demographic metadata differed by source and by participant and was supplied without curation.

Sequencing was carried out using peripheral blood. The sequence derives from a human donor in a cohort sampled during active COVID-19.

The DNA sequence is as follows: TGTGCCAGCAGCTTAGCAAGCAGGACCGGGGAGCTGTTTTTT. Its protein reads: CASSLASRTGELFF. The chain is assembled from TRBV7-2 and TRBJ2-2, with no reliable assignment of the D segment. The cysteine opens and the phenylalanine closes a CDR3 of 14 amino acids. Only CDR3 DNA remains: 42 bases, in frame from the first base. V is pared back by 0 bases and J by 5 bases, with 7 bases lying between the germline termini. Per the germline V gene, SGHTA is the CDR1 and FQGNSA is the CDR2.